This entry is about one T cell receptor (beta chain). This specimen includes other DNA sequences encoding the same CDR3. This sample was taken from a study of shared clonotypes between healthy human individuals. Samples underwent the assay at deep level. Measured with immunoSEQ multiplex PCR; TCRdb has only the in-frame clones, and not every one. The sample carries millions of clones, 85% to 95% recorded once. Per germline, CDR1 GTSNPN and CDR2 SVGIG (reference sequence). V gave up 1 base and J gave up 1 base, with 7 bases separating them. The CDR3 is 13 amino acids. The receptor's source is a man aged 18 to 30 in good health. Sequences were obtained from naive CD4+ T cells sorted from blood. Regarding subset: CD45RA+ positively selected. The V gene is TRBV30, the J gene TRBJ1-1; D uncertain. The CDR3 loop reads CAWSGGSNTEAFF. CDR3 nucleotides: TGTGCCTGGAGTGGTGGTTCGAACACTGAAGCTTTCTTT.